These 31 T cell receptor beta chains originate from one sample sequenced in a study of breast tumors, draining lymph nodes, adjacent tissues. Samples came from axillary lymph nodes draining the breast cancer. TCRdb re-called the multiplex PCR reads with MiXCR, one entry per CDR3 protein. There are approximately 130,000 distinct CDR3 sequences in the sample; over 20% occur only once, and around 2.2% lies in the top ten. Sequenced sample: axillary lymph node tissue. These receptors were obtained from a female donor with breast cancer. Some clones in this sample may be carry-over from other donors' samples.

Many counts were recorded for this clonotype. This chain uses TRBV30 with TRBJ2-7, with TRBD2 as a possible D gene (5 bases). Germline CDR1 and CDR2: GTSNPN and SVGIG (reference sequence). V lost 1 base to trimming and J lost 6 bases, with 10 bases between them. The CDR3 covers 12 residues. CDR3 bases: TGTGCCTGGAGTGCAGAGGGCCGCGAGCAGTACTTC. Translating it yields CAWSAEGREQYF.

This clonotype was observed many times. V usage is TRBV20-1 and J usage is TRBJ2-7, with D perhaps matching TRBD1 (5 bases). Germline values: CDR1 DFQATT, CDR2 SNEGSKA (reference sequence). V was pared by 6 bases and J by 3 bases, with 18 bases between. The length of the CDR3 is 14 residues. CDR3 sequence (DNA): TGCAGTGCGAAGAGTATTCAGGGATTCTACGAGCAGTACTTC. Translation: CSAKSIQGFYEQYF.

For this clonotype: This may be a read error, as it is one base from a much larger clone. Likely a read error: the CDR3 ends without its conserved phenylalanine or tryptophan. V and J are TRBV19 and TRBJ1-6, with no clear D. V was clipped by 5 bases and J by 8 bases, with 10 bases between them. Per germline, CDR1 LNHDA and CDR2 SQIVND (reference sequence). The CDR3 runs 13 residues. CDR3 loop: CASSWAADSPLHL. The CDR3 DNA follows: TGTGCCAGTAGTTGGGCAGCAGATTCACCCCTCCACCTT.

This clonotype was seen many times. CDR3 sequence reads: CSARGGQGGYEQYF. In DNA form, the CDR3 reads TGCAGTGCTAGAGGGGGACAGGGAGGTTACGAGCAGTACTTC. The chain recombines TRBV20-1 with TRBJ2-7; 9 bases align to TRBD1. This CDR3 spans 14 amino acids. Germline lookup yields CDR1 DFQATT and CDR2 SNEGSKA (reference sequence). V gave up 1 base and J gave up 4 bases; unmatched junction bases: 5.

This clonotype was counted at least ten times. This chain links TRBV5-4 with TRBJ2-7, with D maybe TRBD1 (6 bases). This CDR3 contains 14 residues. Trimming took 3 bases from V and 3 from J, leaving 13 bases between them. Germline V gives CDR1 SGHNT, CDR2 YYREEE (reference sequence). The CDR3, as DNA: TGTGCCAGCAGCTCCTACAAGGACAGCTACGAGCAGTACTTC. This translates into CASSSYKDSYEQYF.

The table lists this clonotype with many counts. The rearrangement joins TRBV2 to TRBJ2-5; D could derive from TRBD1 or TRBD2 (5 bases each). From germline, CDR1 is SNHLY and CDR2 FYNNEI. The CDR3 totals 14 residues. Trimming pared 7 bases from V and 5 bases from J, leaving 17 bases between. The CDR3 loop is CASTGEGIGETQYF. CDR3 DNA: TGTGCCAGCACCGGAGAGGGGATAGGGGAGACCCAGTACTTC.

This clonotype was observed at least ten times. CDR3 sequence reads: CASSRDYGDYEQYF. The CDR3 bases are TGTGCCAGCAGCCGAGATTACGGTGACTACGAGCAGTACTTC. The chain joins TRBV5-4 to TRBJ2-7; D is unresolved. The CDR3 is made up of 14 amino acids. In germline, CDR1 is SGHNT, CDR2 YYREEE (reference sequence). V was pared by 4 bases and J by 3 bases, with 14 bases between.

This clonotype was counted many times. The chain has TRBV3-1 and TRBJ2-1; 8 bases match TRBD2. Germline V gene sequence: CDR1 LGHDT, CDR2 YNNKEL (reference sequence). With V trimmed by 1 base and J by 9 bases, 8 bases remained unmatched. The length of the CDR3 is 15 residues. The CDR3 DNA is TGTGCCAGCAGCCAAGGGAGCGGGAGTAATCGTGAGCAGTTCTTC. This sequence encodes CASSQGSGSNREQFF.

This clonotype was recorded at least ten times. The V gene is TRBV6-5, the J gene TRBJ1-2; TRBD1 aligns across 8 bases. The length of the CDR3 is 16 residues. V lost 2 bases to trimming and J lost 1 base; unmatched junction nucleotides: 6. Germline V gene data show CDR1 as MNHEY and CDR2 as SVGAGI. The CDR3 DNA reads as TGTGCCAGCAGTTACCAAGCAGACAGGGGTAACTATGGCTACACCTTC. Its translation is CASSYQADRGNYGYTF.

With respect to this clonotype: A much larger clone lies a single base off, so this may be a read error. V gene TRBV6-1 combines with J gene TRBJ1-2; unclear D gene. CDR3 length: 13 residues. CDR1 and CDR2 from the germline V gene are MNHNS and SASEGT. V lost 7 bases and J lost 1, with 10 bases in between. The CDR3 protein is CASMKAGNYGYTF. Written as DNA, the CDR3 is TGTGCCAGCATGAAAGCGGGTAACTATGGCTACACCTTC.

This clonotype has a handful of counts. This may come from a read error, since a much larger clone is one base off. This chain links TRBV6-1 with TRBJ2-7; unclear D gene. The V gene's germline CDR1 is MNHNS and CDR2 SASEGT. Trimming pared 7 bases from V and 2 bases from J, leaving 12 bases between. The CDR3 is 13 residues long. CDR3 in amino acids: CASTADQAYEQYF. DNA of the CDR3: TGTGCCAGCACGGCGGACCAAGCCTACGAGCAGTACTTC.

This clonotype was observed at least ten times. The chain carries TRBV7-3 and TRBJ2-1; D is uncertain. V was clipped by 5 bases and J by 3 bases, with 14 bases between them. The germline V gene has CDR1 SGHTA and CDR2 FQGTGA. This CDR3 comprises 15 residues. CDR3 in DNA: TGTGCCAGCAGCCAAAGGGCCCTCAACTACAATGAGCAGTTCTTC. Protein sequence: CASSQRALNYNEQFF.

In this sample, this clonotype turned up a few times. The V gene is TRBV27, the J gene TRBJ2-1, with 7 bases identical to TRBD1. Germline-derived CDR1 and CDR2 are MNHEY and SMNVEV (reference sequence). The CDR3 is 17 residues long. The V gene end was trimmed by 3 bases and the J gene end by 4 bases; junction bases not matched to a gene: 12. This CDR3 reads CASSFKQTGLPYNEQFF. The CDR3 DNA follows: TGTGCCAGCAGTTTCAAACAGACAGGGCTACCTTACAATGAGCAGTTCTTC.

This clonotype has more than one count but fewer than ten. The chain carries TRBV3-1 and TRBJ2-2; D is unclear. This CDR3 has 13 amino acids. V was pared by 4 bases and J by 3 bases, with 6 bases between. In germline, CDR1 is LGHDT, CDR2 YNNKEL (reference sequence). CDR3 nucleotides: TGTGCCAGCAGCCCCCAGCACACCGGGGAGCTGTTTTTT. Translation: CASSPQHTGELFF.

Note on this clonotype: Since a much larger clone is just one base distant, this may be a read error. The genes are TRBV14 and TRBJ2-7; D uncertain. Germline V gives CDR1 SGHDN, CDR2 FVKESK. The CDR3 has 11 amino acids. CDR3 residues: CASSQGVERYF. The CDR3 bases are TGTGCCAGCAGCCAAGGGGTGGAGCGGTACTTC.

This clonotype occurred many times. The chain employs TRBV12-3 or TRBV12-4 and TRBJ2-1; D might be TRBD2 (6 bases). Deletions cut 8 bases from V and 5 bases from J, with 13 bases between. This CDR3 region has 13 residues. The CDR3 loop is CASLDYVNNEQFF. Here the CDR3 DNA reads TGTGCCAGCTTGGACTATGTTAACAATGAGCAGTTCTTC.

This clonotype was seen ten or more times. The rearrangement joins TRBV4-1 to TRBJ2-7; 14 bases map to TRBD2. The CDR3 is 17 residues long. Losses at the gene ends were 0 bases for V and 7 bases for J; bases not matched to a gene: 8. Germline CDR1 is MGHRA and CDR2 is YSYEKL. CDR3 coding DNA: TGCGCCAGCAGCCAAGATAGGGGGGGACTAGCGGGAGTTGAGCAGTACTTC. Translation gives CASSQDRGGLAGVEQYF.

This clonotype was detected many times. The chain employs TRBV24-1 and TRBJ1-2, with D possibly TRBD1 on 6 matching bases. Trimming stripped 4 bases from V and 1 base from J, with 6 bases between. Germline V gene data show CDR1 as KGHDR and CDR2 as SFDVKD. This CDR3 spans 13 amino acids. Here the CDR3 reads CATSDRGNYGYTF. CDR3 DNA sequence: TGTGCCACCAGTGACAGGGGTAACTATGGCTACACCTTC.

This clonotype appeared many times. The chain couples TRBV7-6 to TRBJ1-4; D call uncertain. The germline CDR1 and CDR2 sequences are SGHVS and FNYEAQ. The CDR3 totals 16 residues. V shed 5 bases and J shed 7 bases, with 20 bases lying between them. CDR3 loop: CASSPRVKGFGEKLFF. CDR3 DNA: TGTGCCAGCAGCCCGCGGGTGAAGGGATTTGGTGAAAAACTGTTTTTT.

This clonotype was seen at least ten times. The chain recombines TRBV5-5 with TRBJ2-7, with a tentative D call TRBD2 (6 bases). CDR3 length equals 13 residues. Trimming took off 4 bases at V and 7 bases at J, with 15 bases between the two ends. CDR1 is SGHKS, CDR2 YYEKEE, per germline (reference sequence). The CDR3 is CASSLTRDSEQYF. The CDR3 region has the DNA TGTGCCAGCAGCCTAACCCGGGACTCGGAGCAGTACTTC.

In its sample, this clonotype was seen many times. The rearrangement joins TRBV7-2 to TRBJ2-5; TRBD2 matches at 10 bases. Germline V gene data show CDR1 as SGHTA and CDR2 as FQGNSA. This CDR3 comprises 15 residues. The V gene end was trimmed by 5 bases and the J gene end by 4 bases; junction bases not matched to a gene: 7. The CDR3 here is CASSNSGGGRETQYF. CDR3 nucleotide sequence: TGTGCCAGCAGCAACAGCGGGGGGGGAAGAGAGACCCAGTACTTC.

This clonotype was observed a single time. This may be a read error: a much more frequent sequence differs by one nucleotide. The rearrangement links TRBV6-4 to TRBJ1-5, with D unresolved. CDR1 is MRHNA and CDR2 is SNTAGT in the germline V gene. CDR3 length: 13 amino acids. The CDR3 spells CASSREGNRPQHF. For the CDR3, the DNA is TGTGCCAGCAGTAGGGAAGGCAATCGGCCCCAGCATTTT.

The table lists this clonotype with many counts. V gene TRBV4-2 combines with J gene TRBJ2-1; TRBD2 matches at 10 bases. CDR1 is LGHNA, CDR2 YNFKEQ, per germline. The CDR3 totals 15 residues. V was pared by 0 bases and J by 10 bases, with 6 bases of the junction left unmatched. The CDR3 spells CASSQEVAGGREQFF. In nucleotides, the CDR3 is TGTGCCAGCAGCCAAGAGGTAGCGGGAGGACGCGAGCAGTTCTTC.

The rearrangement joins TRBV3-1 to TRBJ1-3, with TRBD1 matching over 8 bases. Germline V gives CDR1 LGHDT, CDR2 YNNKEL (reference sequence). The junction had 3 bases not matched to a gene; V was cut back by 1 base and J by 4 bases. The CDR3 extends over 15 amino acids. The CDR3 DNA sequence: TGTGCCAGCAGCCAAGGGCAGGGGGCCGGAAACACCATATATTTT. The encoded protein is CASSQGQGAGNTIYF.

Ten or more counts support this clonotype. The DNA of the CDR3 is TGTGCCAGCAGGCCGGGAGACAGGGGGTATTATGGCTACACCTTC. Translating gives CASRPGDRGYYGYTF. V gene TRBV12-3 or TRBV12-4 combines with J gene TRBJ1-2; 9 nucleotides match TRBD1. V trimming: 6 bases; J trimming: 5 bases; junction bases outside the gene matches: 10. The CDR3 length is 15 residues.

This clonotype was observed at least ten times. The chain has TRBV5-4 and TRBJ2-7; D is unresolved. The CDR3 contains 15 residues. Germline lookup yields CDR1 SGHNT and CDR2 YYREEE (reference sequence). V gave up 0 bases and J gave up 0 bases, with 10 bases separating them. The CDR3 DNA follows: TGTGCCAGCAGCTTGGCCCCAGTGACCTCCTACGAGCAGTACTTC. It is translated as CASSLAPVTSYEQYF.

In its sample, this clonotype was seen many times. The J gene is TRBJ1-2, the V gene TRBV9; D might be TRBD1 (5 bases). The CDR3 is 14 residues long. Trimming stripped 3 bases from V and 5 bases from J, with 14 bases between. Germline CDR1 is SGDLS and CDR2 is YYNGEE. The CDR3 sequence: CASSGLREGYGYTF. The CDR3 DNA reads TGTGCCAGCAGCGGACTCAGGGAGGGGTATGGCTACACCTTC.

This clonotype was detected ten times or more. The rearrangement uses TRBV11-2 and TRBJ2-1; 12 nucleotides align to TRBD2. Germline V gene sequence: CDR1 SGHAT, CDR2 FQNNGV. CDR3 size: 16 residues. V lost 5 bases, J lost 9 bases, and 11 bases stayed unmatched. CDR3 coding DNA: TGTGCCAGCAGCGTCCGGCCTAGCGGGGGGGGTATTGAGCAGTTCTTC. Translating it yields CASSVRPSGGGIEQFF.

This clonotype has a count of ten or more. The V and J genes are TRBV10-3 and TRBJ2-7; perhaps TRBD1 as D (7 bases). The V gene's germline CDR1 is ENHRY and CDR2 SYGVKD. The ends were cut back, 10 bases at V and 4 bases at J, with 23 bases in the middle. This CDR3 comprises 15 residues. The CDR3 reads CATRQAAGQQYEQYF. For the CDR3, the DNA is TGTGCCACCAGGCAAGCCGCGGGACAGCAGTACGAGCAGTACTTC.

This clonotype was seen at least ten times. The CDR3 reads CASSLGPGVEQFF. The CDR3, as DNA: TGTGCCAGCAGCTTGGGCCCGGGGGTCGAGCAGTTCTTC. V gene TRBV5-5 combines with J gene TRBJ2-1, with D perhaps TRBD2 (6 bases). With 0 bases removed from V and 10 bases from J, the gap between germline ends came to 11 bases. CDR1 is SGHKS, CDR2 YYEKEE, per germline (reference sequence). The CDR3 is 13 amino acids.

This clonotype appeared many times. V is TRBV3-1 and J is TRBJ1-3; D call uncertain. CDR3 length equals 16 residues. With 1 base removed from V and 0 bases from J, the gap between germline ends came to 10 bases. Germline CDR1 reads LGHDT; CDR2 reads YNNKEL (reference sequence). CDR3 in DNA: TGTGCCAGCAGCCAAGGCGGGAGTTACTCTGGAAACACCATATATTTT. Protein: CASSQGGSYSGNTIYF.